The 3 T cell receptor beta chains listed next were all sequenced from one sample in a study of T cell responses to AZD1222 COVID-19 vaccine. Generated by immunoSEQ multiplex PCR, the TCRdb table keeps only in-frame clones and is missing some. The table lists some 140,000 clones, roughly nine tenths of them singletons, with approximately 20% in the top ten. The sample consisted of peripheral blood, taken on day 0 of AZD1222 vaccination. The receptors shown here come from an adult in good health.

The V and J genes are TRBV10-3 and TRBJ1-1; D is undetermined. Germline V gives CDR1 ENHRY, CDR2 SYGVKD. This CDR3 has 17 amino acids. The ends were cut back, 2 bases at V and 4 bases at J, with 20 bases in the middle. In nucleotides, the CDR3 is TGTGCCATCAGTGAGAGCAGGAGCCGGGGTTTGGGCACTGAAGCTTTCTTT. Its protein is CAISESRSRGLGTEAFF.

V is TRBV3-1 (or the pseudogene TRBV3-2) and J is TRBJ2-1, with 7 bases identical to TRBD2. This CDR3 has 15 amino acids. The junction had 7 bases not matched to a gene; V was cut back by 3 bases and J by 5 bases. Germline-derived CDR1 and CDR2 are LGHDT and YNNKEL (reference sequence). The CDR3 DNA reads TGTGCCAGCAGCCATGATCGGACTAGGGACAATGAGCAGTTCTTC. This translates into CASSHDRTRDNEQFF.

J is TRBJ1-1 and V is TRBV28; D is unresolved. V dropped 5 bases and J dropped 1 base, with 5 bases sitting between them. Germline loops: CDR1 MDHEN, CDR2 SYDVKM. The CDR3 runs 12 residues. The CDR3 coding sequence is TGTGCCAGCAGTCAGCCGAACACTGAAGCTTTCTTT. Residues: CASSQPNTEAFF.